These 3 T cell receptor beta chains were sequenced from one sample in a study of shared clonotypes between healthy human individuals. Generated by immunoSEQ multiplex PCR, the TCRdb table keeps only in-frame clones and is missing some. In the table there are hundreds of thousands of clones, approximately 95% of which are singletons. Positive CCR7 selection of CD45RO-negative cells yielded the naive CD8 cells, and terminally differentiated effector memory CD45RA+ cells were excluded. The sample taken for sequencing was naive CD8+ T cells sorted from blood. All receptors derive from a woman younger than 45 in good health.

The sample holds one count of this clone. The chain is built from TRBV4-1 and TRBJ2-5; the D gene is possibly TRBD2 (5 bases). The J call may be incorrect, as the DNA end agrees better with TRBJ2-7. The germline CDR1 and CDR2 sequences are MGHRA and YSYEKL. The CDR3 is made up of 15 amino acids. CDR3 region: CASSPLVSEDGEQYF. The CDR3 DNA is TGCGCCAGCAGCCCTTTGGTGTCGGAGGACGGCGAGCAGTACTTC.

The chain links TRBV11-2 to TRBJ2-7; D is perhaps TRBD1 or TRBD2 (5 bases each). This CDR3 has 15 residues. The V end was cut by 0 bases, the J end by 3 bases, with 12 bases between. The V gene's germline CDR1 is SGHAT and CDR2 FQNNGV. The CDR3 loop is CASSLEAGQGYEQYF. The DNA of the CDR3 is TGTGCCAGCAGCTTAGAGGCGGGCCAGGGCTACGAGCAGTACTTC. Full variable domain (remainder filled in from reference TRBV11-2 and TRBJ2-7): EAGVAQSPRYKIIEKRQSVAFWCNPISGHATLYWYQQILGQGPKLLIQFQNNGVVDDSQLPKDRFSAERLKGVDSTLKIQPAKLEDSAVYLCASSLEAGQGYEQYFGPGTRLTVT.

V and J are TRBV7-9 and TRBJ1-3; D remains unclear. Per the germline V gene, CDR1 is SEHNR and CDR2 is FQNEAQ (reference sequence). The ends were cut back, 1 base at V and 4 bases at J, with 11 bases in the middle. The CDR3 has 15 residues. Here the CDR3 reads CASSLGSAEGNTIYF. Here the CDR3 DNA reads TGTGCCAGCAGCTTAGGCTCCGCGGAAGGAAACACCATATATTTT.